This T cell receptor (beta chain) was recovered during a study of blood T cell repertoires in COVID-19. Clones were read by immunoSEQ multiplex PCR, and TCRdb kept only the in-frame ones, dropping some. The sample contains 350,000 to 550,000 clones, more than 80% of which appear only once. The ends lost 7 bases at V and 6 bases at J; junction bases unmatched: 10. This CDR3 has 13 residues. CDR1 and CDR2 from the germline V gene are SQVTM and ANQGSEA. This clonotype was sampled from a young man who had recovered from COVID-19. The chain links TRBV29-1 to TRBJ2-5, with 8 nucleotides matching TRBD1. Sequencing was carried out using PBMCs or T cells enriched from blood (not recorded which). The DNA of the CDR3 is TGCAGCGCCGGGAGACAGGGGACAAAGACCCAGTACTTC. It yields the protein CSAGRQGTKTQYF. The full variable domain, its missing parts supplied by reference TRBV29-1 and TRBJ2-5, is SAVISQKPSRDICQRGTSLTIQCQVDSQVTMMFWYRQQPGQSLTLIATANQGSEATYESGFVIDKFPISRPNLTFSTLTVSNMSPEDSSIYLCSAGRQGTKTQYFGPGTRLLVL.